What follows are 14 T cell receptor beta chains derived from one specimen sequenced in a study of identical twins. One entry per CDR3 protein results from TCRdb running MiXCR on the 5' RACE reads. The data contain about 900,000 distinct CDR3 sequences, roughly an eighth of them singletons. Another study also made use of these data, one on yellow fever vaccine responses in identical twins.

The sample consisted of PBMCs. Every receptor here comes from a woman in her late teens or twenties in good health.

This clonotype was observed a handful of times. The chain couples TRBV12-3 or TRBV12-4 to TRBJ2-1, with 10 positions matching TRBD2. Germline trimming cut 7 bases from V and 6 bases from J; bases unmatched to any gene: 9. The CDR3 is made up of 15 amino acids. CDR3 coding DNA: TGTGCCAGCACCCTAGGACTAGCGGAGACCAATGAGCAGTTCTTC. Protein: CASTLGLAETNEQFF.

This clonotype was picked up many times. The gene calls are TRBV10-1 and TRBJ2-3; 7 nucleotides line up with TRBD2. J gave up 0 bases and V 6 bases, and 6 bases lay outside the gene matches. The CDR3 is 15 amino acids. The germline CDR1 and CDR2 sequences are WNHNN and SYGVQD (reference sequence). The CDR3 protein is CASSYGLGSTDTQYF. The CDR3 nucleotides read TGCGCCAGCAGCTACGGACTAGGCAGCACAGATACGCAGTATTTT.

The chain joins TRBV6-5 to TRBJ2-5; 8 positions agree with TRBD1. CDR1 and CDR2 (germline): MNHEY, SVGAGI. The CDR3 totals 15 residues. V was pared by 2 bases and J by 2 bases, with 4 bases of the junction left unmatched. The DNA of the CDR3 is TGTGCCAGCAGTTACACCAGACAGGGGCAAGAGACCCAGTACTTC. It translates to CASSYTRQGQETQYF.

The CDR3 nucleotides read TGTGCCAGCAGCTCAGGAGGGGAGGGCCGCACAGATACGCAGTATTTT. Amino acids: CASSSGGEGRTDTQYF. The chain is built from TRBV7-9 and TRBJ2-3, with 7 bases matching TRBD2. V lost 4 bases, J lost 1 base, and 8 bases stayed unmatched. From germline, CDR1 is SEHNR and CDR2 FQNEAQ (reference sequence). This CDR3 spans 16 amino acids.

The chain employs TRBV25-1 and TRBJ2-1, with D possibly being TRBD2 (6 bases). Between the trimmed V and J ends, which lost 3 bases and 8 bases, there was a span of 14 bases. Per the germline V gene, CDR1 is MGHDK and CDR2 is SYGVNS. This CDR3 region has 14 residues. This chain's CDR3 is CASSDLTGVYEQFF. CDR3 in DNA: TGTGCCAGCAGTGACCTTACGGGAGTGTATGAGCAGTTCTTC.

This clonotype was recorded at least ten times. The rearrangement joins TRBV5-1 to TRBJ2-1; 13 bases are shared with TRBD2. CDR3 length equals 17 residues. V shed 4 bases and J 9 bases; nucleotides not matched to a gene: 13. Germline CDR1 is SGHRS and CDR2 is YFSETQ. CDR3 residues: CASSAGGGTSGIGEQFF. The DNA for the CDR3 is TGCGCCAGCAGCGCTGGAGGGGGGACTAGCGGGATAGGTGAGCAGTTCTTC.

In its sample, this clonotype was seen a few times. This chain links TRBV10-2 with TRBJ2-7; D remains unclear. Germline assignment: CDR1 WSHSY and CDR2 SAAADI. This CDR3 is 13 amino acids long. V was shortened by 6 bases and J by 0 bases, with 9 bases between the two germline ends. DNA of the CDR3: TGCGCCAGCAGACAGTCTACCTCCTACGAGCAGTACTTC. Translated: CASRQSTSYEQYF.

This clonotype was picked up a small number of times. The chain uses TRBV6-5 and TRBJ2-1; 8 bases map to TRBD2. The V segment lost 0 bases and the J segment 4 bases; nucleotides outside the gene matches: 8. The V gene's germline CDR1 is MNHEY and CDR2 SVGAGI. The CDR3 has 17 amino acids. CDR3 amino acids: CASSYSPGTRVYNEQFF. The DNA of the CDR3 is TGTGCCAGCAGTTACTCCCCCGGGACTAGGGTGTACAATGAGCAGTTCTTC.

The chain's CDR3 is CASSPGLAGTEQFF. The CDR3 region has the DNA TGTGCCAGCAGTCCTGGACTAGCGGGGACTGAGCAGTTCTTC. The rearrangement links TRBV28 to TRBJ2-1, with 12 positions matching TRBD2. The trim removed 5 bases at V and 9 bases at J, leaving 5 bases unmatched. CDR1 and CDR2 from the germline V gene are MDHEN and SYDVKM. The CDR3 is 14 residues long.

This clonotype was found a few times. This chain joins TRBV29-1 and TRBJ2-2; D gene ambiguous. Looked up from germline, CDR1 is SQVTM and CDR2 is ANQGSEA. The CDR3 has 16 residues. Trimming removed 1 base at V and 0 bases at J, with 12 bases between. In nucleotides, the CDR3 is TGCAGCGTTGAAGTCCCGGAGAAAGCGAACACCGGGGAGCTGTTTTTT. Protein sequence: CSVEVPEKANTGELFF.

CDR3 DNA: TGTGCCAGCAGCTTGGGGACAGGGCGCGAGCGCACACGAGATACGCAGTATTTT. Protein sequence: CASSLGTGRERTRDTQYF. The rearrangement joins TRBV11-1 to TRBJ2-3; 9 nucleotides match TRBD1. The germline CDR1 and CDR2 sequences are SGHAT and FQDESV (reference sequence). V dropped 3 bases and J dropped 5; count of bases not matched to a gene: 15. The CDR3 has 18 residues.

Ten or more counts support this clonotype. The rearrangement joins TRBV3-1 to TRBJ2-6; possible D gene TRBD1, 7 bases. The CDR3 is 17 amino acids. Between the trimmed V and J ends, which lost 0 bases and 2 bases, there was a span of 11 bases. CDR1 is LGHDT and CDR2 is YNNKEL in the germline V gene (reference sequence). The CDR3: CASSQDPRGAGANVLTF. The CDR3 coding sequence is TGTGCCAGCAGCCAAGACCCCAGGGGGGCTGGGGCCAACGTCCTGACTTTC. The whole variable domain, filled in from reference TRBV3-1 and TRBJ2-6, reads DTAVSQTPKYLVTQMGNDKSIKCEQNLGHDTMYWYKQDSKKFLKIMFSYNNKELIINETVPNRFSPKSPDKAHLNLHINSLELGDSAVYFCASSQDPRGAGANVLTFGAGSRLTVL.

V and J are TRBV2 and TRBJ2-2; D may be TRBD2 (6 bases). Germline values: CDR1 SNHLY, CDR2 FYNNEI. The CDR3 consists of 16 residues. V was shortened by 6 bases and J by 1 base, with 15 bases between the two germline ends. CDR3 coding DNA: TGTGCCAGCAGCTCCGCCCTTAGCGGGAACACCGGGGAGCTGTTTTTT. This encodes CASSSALSGNTGELFF.

This clonotype came up a few times. The chain employs TRBV7-9 and TRBJ1-1; TRBD1 might be the D (5 bases). Trimming cost V 1 base and J 0 bases, with 9 bases left between them. The CDR3 runs to 15 residues. Germline CDR1 reads SEHNR; CDR2 reads FQNEAQ (reference sequence). CDR3 nucleotides: TGTGCCAGCAGCTTAGTGCGGGACCTGAACACTGAAGCTTTCTTT. This codes for CASSLVRDLNTEAFF.